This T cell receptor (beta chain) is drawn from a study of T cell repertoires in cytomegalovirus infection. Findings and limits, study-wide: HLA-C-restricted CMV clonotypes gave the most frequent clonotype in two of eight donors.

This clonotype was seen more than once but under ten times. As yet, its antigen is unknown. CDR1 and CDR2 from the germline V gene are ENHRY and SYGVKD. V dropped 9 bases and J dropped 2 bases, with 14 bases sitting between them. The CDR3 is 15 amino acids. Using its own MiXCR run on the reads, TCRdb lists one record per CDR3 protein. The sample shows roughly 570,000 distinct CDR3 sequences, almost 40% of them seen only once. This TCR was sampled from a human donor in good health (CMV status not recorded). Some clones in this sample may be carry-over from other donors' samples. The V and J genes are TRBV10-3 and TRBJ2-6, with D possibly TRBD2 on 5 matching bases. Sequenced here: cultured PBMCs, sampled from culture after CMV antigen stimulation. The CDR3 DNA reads TGTGCCATGGCACGATCGGAGGCTGGGGCCAACGTCCTGACTTTC. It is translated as CAMARSEAGANVLTF.